These T cell receptor beta chains were read from a single sample in a study of T cell responses to AZD1222 COVID-19 vaccine. The protocol was immunoSEQ multiplex PCR, while the TCRdb copy is restricted to in-frame clones and leaves out a portion. The repertoire includes over 15,000 clones, 88% of them detected once, and roughly 2.8% sits in the top ten. The specimen comprised peripheral blood, sampled 28 days after the second AZD1222 dose. These receptors were collected from an adult who received the AZD1222 COVID-19 vaccine. Each CDR3 is given with its conserved first and last residue. Not all rows give a size; the values are once, few, many and, for expanded clones, a class.

size,J,V,CDR3
NA,TRBJ1-5,TRBV4-2,CASSQEGDWNQPQHF
NA,TRBJ1-2,TRBV4-3,CASSQDRSRGNGYTF
NA,TRBJ1-3,TRBV19,CASSSHLGTTTGNTIYF
NA,TRBJ2-7,TRBV7-2,CASSLETGGSYEQYF
NA,TRBJ1-1,TRBV9,CASSVAGYTEAFF
NA,TRBJ2-1,TRBV9,CASSVAPAGPNEQFF
NA,TRBJ2-1,TRBV7-6,CASSLGGRALGEQFF
NA,TRBJ2-7,TRBV4-1,CASSLVSRYF
NA,TRBJ1-2,TRBV7-9,CASSLAGGNYGYTF
once,TRBJ1-1,TRBV6-4,CASIQDGAFF
NA,TRBJ2-1,TRBV2,CASSDLNNEQFF
once,TRBJ1-1,TRBV4-3,CASSQEPRQGGPAFF
NA,TRBJ2-1,TRBV10-1,CASSEPSGGVDEQFF
NA,TRBJ2-5,TRBV18,CASLQGLQETQYF
NA,TRBJ1-2,TRBV29-1,CSVGEANYGYTF
NA,TRBJ1-2,TRBV14,CASSQERRTYF
NA,TRBJ2-1,TRBV11-3,CASSPGLAGKGAYNEQFF